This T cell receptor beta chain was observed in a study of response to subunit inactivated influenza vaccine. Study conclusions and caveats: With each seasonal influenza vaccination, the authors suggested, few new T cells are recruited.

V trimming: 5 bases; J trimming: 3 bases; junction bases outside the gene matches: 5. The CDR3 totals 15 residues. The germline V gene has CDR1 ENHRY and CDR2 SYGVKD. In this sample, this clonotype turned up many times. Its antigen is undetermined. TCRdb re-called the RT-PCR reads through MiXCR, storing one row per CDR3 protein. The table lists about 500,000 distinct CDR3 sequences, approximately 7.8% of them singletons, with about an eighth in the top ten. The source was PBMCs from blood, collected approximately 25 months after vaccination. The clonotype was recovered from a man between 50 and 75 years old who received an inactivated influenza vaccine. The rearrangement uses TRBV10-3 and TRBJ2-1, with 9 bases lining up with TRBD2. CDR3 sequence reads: CAISSTSGGYNEQFF. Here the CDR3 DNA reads TGTGCCATCAGTTCGACTAGCGGAGGCTACAATGAGCAGTTCTTC.